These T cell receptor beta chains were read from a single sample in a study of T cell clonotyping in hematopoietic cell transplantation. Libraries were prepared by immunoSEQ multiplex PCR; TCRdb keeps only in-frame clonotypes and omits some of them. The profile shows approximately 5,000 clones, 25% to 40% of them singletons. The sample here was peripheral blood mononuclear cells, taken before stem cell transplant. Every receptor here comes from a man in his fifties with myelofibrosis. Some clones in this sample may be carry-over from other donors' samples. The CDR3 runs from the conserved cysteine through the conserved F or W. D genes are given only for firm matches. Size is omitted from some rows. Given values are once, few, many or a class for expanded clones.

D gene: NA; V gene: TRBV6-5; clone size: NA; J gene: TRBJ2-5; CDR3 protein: CASSPGETQYF; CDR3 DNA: TGTGCCAGCAGCCCCGGAGAGACCCAGTACTTC
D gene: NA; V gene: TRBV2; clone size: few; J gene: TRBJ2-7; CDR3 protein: CASTRTGTSYEQYF; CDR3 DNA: TGTGCCAGCACCCGAACTGGCACGTCCTACGAGCAGTACTTC
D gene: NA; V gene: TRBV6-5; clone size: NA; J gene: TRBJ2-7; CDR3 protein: CASSYSVTLYEQYF; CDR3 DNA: TGTGCCAGCAGTTATTCGGTCACACTCTACGAGCAGTACTTC
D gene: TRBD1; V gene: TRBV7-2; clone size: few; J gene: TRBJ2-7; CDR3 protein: CASTGTGGNYEQYF; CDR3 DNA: TGTGCCAGCACTGGGACAGGGGGTAACTACGAGCAGTACTTC
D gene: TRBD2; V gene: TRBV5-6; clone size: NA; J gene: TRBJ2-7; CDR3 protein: CASSLGEGGHAYEQYF; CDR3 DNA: TGTGCCAGCAGCTTGGGAGAGGGAGGGCATGCCTACGAGCAGTACTTC
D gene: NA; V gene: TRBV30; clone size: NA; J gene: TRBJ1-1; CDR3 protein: CAWSGGGIEAFF; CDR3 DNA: TGTGCCTGGAGTGGGGGAGGGATTGAAGCTTTCTTT
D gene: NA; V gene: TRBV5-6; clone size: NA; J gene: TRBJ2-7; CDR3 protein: CASSLPIGEQYF; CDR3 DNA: TGTGCCAGCAGCCTACCCATTGGCGAGCAGTACTTC
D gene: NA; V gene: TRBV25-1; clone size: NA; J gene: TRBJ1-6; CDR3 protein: CASSEQGRNSPLHF; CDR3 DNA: TGTGCCAGCAGTGAACAGGGCCGCAATTCACCCCTCCACTTT
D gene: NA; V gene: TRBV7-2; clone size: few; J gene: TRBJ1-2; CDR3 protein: CASSLLRGNGYTF; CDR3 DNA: TGTGCCAGCAGCTTATTACGGGGGAATGGCTACACCTTC
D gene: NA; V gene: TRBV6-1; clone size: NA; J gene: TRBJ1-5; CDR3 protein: CATLEEEPQHF; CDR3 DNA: TGTGCCACCCTAGAGGAGGAGCCCCAGCATTTT
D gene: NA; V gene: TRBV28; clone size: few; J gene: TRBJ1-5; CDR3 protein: CASSLGNQPQHF; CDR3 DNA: TGTGCCAGCAGTTTAGGGAATCAGCCCCAGCATTTT
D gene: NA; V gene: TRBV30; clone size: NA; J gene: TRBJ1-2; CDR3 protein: CAWSVLGGYTF; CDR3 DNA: TGTGCCTGGAGTGTACTCGGGGGCTACACCTTC